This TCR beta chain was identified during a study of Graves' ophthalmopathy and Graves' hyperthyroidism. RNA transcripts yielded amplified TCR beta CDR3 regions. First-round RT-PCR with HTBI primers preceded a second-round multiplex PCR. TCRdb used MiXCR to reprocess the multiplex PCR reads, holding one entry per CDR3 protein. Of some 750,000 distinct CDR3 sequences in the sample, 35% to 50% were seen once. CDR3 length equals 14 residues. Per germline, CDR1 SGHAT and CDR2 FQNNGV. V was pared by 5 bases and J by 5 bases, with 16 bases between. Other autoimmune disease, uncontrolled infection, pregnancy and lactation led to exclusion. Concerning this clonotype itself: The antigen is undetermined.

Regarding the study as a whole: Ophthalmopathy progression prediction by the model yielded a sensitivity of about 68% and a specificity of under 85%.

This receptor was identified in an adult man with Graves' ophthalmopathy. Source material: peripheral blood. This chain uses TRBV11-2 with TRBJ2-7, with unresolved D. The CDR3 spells CASSPETGRHEQYF. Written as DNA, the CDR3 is TGTGCCAGCAGCCCCGAAACCGGTCGCCACGAGCAGTACTTC. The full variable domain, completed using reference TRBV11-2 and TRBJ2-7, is EAGVAQSPRYKIIEKRQSVAFWCNPISGHATLYWYQQILGQGPKLLIQFQNNGVVDDSQLPKDRFSAERLKGVDSTLKIQPAKLEDSAVYLCASSPETGRHEQYFGPGTRLTVT.